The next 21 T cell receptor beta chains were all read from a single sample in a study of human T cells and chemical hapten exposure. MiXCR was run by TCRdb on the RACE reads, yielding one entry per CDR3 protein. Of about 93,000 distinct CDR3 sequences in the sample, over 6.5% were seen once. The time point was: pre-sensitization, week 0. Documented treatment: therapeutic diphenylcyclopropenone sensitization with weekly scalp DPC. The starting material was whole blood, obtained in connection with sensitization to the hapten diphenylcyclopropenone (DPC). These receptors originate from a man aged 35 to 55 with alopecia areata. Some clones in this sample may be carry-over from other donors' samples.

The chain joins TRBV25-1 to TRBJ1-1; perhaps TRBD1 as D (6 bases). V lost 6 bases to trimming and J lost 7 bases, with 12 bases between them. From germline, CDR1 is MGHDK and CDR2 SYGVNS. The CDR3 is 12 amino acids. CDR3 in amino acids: CASRTGFGEAFF. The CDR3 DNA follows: TGTGCCAGCAGGACAGGCTTCGGTGAAGCTTTCTTT. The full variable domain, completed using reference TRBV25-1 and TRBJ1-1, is EADIYQTPRYLVIGTGKKITLECSQTMGHDKMYWYQQDPGMELHLIHYSYGVNSTEKGDLSSESTVSRIRTEHFPLTLESARPSHTSQYLCASRTGFGEAFFGQGTRLTVV.

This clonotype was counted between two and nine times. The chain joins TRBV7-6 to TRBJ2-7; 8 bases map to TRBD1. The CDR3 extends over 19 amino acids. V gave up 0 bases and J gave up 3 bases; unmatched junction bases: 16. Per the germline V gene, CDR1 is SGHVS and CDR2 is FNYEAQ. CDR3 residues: CASSLASSPDRGRNYEQYF. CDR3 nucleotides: TGTGCCAGCAGCTTAGCGAGCTCTCCCGACAGGGGCAGGAACTACGAGCAGTACTTC.

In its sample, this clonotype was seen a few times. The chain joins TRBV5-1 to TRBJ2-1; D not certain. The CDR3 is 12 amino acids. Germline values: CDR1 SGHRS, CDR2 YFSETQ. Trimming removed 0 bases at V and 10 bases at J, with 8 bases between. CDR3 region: CASSLGAGEQFF. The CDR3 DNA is TGCGCCAGCAGCTTGGGGGCTGGGGAGCAGTTCTTC.

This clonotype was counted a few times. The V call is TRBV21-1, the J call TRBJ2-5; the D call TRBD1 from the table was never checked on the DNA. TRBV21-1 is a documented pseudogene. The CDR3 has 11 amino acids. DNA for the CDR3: TGTGCCAGCAGCAAAGACCCTCAGGGGTACTTC. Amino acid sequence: CASSKDPQGYF.

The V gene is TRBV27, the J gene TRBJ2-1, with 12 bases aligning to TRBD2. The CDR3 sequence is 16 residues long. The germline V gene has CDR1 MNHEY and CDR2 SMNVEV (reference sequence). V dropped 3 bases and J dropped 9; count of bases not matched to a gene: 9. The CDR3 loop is CASSFWTSGMVGEQFF. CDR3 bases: TGTGCCAGCAGTTTCTGGACTAGCGGGATGGTAGGTGAGCAGTTCTTC.

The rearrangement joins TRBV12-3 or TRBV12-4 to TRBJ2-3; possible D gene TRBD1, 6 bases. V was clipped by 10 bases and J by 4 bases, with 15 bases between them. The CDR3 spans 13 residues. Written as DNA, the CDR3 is TGTGCCACCGAACTGGGGGCCGCAGATACGCAGTATTTT. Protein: CATELGAADTQYF.

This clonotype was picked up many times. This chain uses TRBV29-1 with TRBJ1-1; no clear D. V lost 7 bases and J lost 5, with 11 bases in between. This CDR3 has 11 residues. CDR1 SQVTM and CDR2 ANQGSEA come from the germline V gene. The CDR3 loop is CSAGEGTEAFF. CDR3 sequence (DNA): TGCAGCGCCGGAGAGGGAACTGAAGCTTTCTTT. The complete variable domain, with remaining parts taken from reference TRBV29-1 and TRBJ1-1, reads SAVISQKPSRDICQRGTSLTIQCQVDSQVTMMFWYRQQPGQSLTLIATANQGSEATYESGFVIDKFPISRPNLTFSTLTVSNMSPEDSSIYLCSAGEGTEAFFGQGTRLTVV.

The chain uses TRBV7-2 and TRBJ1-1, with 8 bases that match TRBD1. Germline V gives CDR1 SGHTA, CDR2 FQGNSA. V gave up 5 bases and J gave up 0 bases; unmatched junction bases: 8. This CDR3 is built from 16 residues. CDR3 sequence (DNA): TGTGCCAGCAGCCCTAACAGGGGGGCTCTGAACACTGAAGCTTTCTTT. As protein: CASSPNRGALNTEAFF.

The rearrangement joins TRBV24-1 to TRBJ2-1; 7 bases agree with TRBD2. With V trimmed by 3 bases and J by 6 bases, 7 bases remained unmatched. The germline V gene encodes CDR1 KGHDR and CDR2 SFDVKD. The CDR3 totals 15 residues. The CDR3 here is CATSDTREALNEQFF. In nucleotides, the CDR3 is TGTGCCACCAGTGATACACGGGAGGCCCTCAATGAGCAGTTCTTC.

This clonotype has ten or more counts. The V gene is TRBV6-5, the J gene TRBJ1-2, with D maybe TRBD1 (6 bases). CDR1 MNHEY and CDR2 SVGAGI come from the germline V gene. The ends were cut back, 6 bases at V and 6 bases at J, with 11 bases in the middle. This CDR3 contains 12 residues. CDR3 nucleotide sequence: TGTGCCAGCAGAACACAGGGAAATGGCTACACCTTC. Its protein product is CASRTQGNGYTF.

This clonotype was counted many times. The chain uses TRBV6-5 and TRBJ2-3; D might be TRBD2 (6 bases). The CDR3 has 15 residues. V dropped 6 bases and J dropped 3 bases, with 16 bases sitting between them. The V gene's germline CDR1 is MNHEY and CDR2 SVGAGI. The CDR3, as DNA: TGTGCCAGCAGCCTTAGCGGAGCTGTTACAGATACGCAGTATTTT. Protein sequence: CASSLSGAVTDTQYF.

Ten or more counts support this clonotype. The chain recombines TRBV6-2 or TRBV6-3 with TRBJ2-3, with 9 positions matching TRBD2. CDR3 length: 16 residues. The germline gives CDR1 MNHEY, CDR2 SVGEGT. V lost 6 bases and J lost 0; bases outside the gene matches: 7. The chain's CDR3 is CASSSLTSGSTDTQYF. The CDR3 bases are TGTGCCAGCAGCTCCCTTACTAGCGGGAGCACAGATACGCAGTATTTT.

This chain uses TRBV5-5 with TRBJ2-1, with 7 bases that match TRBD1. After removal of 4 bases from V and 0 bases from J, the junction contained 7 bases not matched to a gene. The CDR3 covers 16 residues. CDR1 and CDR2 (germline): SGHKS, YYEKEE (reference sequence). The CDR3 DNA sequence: TGTGCCAGCAGCCGTGACAGGGCCAGCTCCTACAATGAGCAGTTCTTC. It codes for CASSRDRASSYNEQFF.

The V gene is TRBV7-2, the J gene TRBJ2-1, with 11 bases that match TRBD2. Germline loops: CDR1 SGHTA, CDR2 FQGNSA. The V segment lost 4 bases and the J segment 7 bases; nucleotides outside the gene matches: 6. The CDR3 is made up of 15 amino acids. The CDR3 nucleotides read TGTGCCAGCAGCTCGACTAGCGGGGAGAGGAATGAGCAGTTCTTC. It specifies CASSSTSGERNEQFF.

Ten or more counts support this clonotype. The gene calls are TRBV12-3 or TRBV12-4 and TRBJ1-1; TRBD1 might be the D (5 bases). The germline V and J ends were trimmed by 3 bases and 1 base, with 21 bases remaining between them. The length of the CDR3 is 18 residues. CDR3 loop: CASSFTIDPDSSNTEAFF. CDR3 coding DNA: TGTGCCAGCAGTTTTACGATTGATCCAGACAGTTCGAACACTGAAGCTTTCTTT.

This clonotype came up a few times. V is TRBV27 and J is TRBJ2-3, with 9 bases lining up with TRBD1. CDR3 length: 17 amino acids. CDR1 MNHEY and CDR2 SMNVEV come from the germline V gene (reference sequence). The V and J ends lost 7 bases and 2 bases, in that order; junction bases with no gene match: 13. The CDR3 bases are TGTGCCAGCACCGGACGTCCGGGACAGGGTTCCACAGATACGCAGTATTTT. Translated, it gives CASTGRPGQGSTDTQYF.

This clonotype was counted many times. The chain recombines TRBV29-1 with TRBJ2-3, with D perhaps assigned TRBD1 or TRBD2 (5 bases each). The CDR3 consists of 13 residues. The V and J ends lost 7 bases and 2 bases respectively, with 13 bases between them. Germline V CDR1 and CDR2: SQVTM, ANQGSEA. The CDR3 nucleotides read TGCAGCGGAGGGGCCGCGACCACAGATACGCAGTATTTT. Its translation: CSGGAATTDTQYF.

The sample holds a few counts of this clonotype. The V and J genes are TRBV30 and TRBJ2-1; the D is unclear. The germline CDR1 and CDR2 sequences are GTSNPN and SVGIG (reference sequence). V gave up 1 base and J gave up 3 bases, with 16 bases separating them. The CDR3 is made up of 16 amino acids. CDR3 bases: TGTGCCTGGAGTGCCCTAGAAAACCCCATCTACAATGAGCAGTTCTTC. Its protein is CAWSALENPIYNEQFF.

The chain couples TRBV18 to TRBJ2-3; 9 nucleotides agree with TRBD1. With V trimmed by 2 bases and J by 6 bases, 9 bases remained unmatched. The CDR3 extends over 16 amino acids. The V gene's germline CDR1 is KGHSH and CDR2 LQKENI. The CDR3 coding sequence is TGTGCCAGCTCACCATTACAGGGGGCGCCGGGGGATACGCAGTATTTT. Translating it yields CASSPLQGAPGDTQYF.

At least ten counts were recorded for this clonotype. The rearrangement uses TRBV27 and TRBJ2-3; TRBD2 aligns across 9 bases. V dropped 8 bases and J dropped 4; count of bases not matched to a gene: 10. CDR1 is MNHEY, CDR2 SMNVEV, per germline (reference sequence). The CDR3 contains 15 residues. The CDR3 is CASQGGRARPDTQYF. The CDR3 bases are TGTGCCAGCCAGGGCGGGAGGGCCCGTCCAGATACGCAGTATTTT.

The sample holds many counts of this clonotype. CDR3 loop: CASRLAGRTHEQYV. CDR3 bases: TGTGCCAGTAGACTAGCGGGAAGGACCCACGAGCAGTACGTC. The V and J genes are TRBV19 and TRBJ2-7, with TRBD2 matching over 10 bases. From germline, CDR1 is LNHDA and CDR2 SQIVND (reference sequence). This CDR3 has 14 residues. V shed 6 bases and J 5 bases; nucleotides not matched to a gene: 7.